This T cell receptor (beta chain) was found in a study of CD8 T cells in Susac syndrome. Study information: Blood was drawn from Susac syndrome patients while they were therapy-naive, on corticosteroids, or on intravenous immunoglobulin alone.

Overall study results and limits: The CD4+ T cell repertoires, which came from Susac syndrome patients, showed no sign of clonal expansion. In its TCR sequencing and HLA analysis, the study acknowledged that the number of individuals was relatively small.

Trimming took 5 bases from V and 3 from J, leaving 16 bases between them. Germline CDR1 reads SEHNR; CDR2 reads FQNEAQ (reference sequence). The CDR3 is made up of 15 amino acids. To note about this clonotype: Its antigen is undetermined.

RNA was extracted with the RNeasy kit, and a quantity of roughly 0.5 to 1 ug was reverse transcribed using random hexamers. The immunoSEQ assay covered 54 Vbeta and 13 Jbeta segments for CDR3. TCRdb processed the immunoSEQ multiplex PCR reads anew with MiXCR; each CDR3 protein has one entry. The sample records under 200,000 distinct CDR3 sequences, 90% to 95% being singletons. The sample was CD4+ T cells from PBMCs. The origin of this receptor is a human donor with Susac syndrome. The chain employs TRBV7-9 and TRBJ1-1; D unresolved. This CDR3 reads CASSPTRVTYTEAFF. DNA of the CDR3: TGTGCCAGCAGCCCCACCCGGGTTACGTACACTGAAGCTTTCTTT.